This entry concerns a single T cell receptor (beta chain). No conserved phenylalanine or tryptophan is present at the end of the CDR3, so a read error is the likely explanation. It is unclear where the CDR3 begins or ends on the DNA, so no DNA is shown, and the CDR3 is as TCRdb lists it. Genomic DNA, the template, was used for profiling of the TCR beta VDJ and CDR3. TCRdb reprocessed the reads via MiXCR and lists one record per CDR3 protein. Among hundreds of thousands of distinct CDR3 sequences listed, 65% to 80% were seen once. CDR1 and CDR2 from the germline V gene are LNHDA and SQIVND (reference sequence). The CDR3 extends over 12 residues, inclusive of both ends. This sample was included in a study of CD8+CD57+ T cells in acquired aplastic anemia. Turning to the study itself: Where healthy donors were concerned, CD4+ cells averaged around 11 million reads.

The chain couples TRBV19 to TRBJ1-2. The source of this sequence is a human donor in good health, serving as a control. Material for sequencing was sorted CD4+, CD8+, or CD8+CD57+ T cells (not recorded which) from PBMCs. This chain's CDR3 is CASSPDPVAYSY.